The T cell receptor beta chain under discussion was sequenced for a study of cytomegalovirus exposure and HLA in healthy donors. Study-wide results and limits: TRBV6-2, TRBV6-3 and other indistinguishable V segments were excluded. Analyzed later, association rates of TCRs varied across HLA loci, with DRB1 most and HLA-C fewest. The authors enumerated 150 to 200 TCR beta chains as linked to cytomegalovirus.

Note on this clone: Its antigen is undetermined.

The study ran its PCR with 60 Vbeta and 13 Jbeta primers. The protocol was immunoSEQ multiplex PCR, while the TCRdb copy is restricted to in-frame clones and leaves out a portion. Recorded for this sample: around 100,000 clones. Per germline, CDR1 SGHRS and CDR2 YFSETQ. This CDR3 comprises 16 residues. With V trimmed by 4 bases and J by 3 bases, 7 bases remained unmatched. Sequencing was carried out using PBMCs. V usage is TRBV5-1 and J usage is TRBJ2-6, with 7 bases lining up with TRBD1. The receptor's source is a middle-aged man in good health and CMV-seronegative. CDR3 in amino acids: CASSRGQQDGANVLTF. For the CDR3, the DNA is TGCGCCAGCAGCCGGGGACAGCAAGATGGGGCCAACGTCCTGACTTTC. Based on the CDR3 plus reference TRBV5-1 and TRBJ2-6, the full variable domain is KAGVTQTPRYLIKTRGQQVTLSCSPISGHRSVSWYQQTPGQGLQFLFEYFSETQRNKGNFPGRFSGRQFSNSRSEMNVSTLELGDSALYLCASSRGQQDGANVLTFGAGSRLTVL.